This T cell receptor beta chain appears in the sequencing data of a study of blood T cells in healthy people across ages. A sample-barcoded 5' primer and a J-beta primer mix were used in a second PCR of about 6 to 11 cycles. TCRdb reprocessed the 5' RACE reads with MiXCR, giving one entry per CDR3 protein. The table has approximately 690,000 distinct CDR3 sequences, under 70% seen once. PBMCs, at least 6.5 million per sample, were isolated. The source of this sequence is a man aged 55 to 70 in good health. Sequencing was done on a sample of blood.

Here the CDR3 DNA reads TGTGCCAGCAGCTCCCACAATCCGGGACAGGGGAGAAGAACTGAAGCTTTCTTT. This encodes CASSSHNPGQGRRTEAFF. The chain combines TRBV9 with TRBJ1-1, with 10 bases aligning to TRBD1. Per germline, CDR1 SGDLS and CDR2 YYNGEE. V lost 4 bases to trimming and J lost 5 bases; unmatched junction nucleotides: 17. This CDR3 is 18 amino acids long.